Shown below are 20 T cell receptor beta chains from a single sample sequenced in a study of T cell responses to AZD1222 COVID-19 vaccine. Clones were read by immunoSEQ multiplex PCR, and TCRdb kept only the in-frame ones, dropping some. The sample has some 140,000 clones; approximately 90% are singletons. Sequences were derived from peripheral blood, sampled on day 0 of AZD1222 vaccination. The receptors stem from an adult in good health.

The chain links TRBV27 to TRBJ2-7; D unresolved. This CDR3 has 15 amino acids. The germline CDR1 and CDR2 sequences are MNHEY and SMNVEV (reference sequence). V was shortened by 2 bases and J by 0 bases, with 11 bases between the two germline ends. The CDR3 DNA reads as TGTGCCAGCAGTTTAGGTTATCAGCTCTCCTACGAGCAGTACTTC. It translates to CASSLGYQLSYEQYF.

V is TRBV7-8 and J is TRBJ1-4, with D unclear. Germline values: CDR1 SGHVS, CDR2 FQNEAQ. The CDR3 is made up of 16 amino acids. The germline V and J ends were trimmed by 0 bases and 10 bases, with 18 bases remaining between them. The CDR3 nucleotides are TGTGCCAGCAGCTTAGCCAGGTTCAATCGGTCTGCAAAACTGTTTTTT. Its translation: CASSLARFNRSAKLFF.

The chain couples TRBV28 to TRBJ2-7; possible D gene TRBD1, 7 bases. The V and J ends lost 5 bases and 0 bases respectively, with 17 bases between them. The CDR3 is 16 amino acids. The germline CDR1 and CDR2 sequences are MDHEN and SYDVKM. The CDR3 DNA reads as TGTGCCAGCAGTACCCCAGGGGGAGGAAGCTCCTACGAGCAGTACTTC. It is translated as CASSTPGGGSSYEQYF.

In DNA form, the CDR3 reads TGCGCCAGCAGCTCCGGGACTAGCGGGACGGAGCAGTTCTTC. It encodes CASSSGTSGTEQFF. This sequence joins TRBV5-1 and TRBJ2-1; 13 bases are a match to TRBD2. V dropped 3 bases and J dropped 10; count of bases not matched to a gene: 4. The germline gives CDR1 SGHRS, CDR2 YFSETQ. The CDR3 length is 14 residues.

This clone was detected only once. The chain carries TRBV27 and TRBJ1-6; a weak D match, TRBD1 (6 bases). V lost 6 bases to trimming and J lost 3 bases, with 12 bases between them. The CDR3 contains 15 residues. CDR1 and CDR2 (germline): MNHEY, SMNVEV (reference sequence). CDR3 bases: TGTGCCAGCAGGCAGGGGCTAGTCTATAATTCACCCCTCCACTTT. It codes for CASRQGLVYNSPLHF.

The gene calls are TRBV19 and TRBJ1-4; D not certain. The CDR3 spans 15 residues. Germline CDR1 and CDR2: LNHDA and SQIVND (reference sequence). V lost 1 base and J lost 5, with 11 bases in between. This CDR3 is CASSIGGRRNEKLFF. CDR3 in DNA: TGTGCCAGTAGTATAGGGGGTCGGAGGAATGAAAAACTGTTTTTT.

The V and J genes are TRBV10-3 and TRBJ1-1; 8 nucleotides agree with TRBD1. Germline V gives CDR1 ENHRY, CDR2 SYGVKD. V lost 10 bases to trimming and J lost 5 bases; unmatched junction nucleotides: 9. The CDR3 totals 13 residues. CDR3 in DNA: TGTGCCACCCAGGGGGCTAGAAAAACTGAAGCTTTCTTT. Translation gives CATQGARKTEAFF.

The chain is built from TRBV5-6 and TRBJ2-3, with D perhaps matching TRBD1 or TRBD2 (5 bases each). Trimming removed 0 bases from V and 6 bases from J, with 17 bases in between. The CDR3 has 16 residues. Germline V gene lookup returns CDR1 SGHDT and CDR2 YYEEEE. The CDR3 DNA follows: TGTGCCAGCAGCTTGGTGGGAGCCGGGGCGTCGGATACGCAGTATTTT. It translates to CASSLVGAGASDTQYF. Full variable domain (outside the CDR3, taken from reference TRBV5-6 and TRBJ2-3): DAGVTQSPTHLIKTRGQQVTLRCSPKSGHDTVSWYQQALGQGPQFIFQYYEEEERQRGNFPDRFSGHQFPNYSSELNVNALLLGDSALYLCASSLVGAGASDTQYFGPGTRLTVL.

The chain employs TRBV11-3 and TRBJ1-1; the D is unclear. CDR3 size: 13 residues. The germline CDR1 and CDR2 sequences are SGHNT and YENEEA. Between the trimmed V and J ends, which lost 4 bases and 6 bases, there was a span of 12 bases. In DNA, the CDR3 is TGTGCCAGCAGCTCCTCCTGGATGGCTGAAGCTTTCTTT. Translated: CASSSSWMAEAFF.

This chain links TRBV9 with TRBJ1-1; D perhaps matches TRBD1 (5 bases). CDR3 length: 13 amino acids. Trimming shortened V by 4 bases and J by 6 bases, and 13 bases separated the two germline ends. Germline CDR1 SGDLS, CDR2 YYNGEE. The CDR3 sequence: CASSPGGFSEAFF. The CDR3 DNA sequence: TGTGCCAGCAGCCCCGGGGGGTTCTCTGAAGCTTTCTTT. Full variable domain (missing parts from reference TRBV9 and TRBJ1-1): DSGVTQTPKHLITATGQRVTLRCSPRSGDLSVYWYQQSLDQGLQFLIQYYNGEERAKGNILERFSAQQFPDLHSELNLSSLELGDSALYFCASSPGGFSEAFFGQGTRLTVV.

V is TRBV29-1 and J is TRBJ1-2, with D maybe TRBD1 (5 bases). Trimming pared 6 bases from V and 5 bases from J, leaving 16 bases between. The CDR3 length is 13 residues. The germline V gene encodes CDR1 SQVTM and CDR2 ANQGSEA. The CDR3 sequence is CSVASAGGYGYTF. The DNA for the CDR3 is TGCAGCGTCGCCTCCGCGGGGGGATATGGCTACACCTTC.

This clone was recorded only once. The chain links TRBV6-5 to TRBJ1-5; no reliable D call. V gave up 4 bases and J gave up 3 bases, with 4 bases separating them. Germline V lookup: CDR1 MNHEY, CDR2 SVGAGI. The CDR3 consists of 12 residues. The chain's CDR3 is CASSFPNQPQHF. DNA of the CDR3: TGTGCCAGCAGTTTCCCCAATCAGCCCCAGCATTTT.

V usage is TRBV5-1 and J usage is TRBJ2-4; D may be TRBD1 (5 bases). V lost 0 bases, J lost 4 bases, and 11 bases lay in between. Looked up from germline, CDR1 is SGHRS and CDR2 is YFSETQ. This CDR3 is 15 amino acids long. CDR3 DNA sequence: TGCGCCAGCAGCTTGGCCGCAGGGATAAAAAACATTCAGTACTTC. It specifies CASSLAAGIKNIQYF.

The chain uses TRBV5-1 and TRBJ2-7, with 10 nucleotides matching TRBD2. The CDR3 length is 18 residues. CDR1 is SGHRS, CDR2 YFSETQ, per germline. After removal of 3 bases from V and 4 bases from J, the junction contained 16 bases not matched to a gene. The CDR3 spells CASSSFGVAGGPPYEQYF. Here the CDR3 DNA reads TGCGCCAGCAGCTCCTTCGGGGTAGCGGGAGGTCCTCCTTACGAGCAGTACTTC.

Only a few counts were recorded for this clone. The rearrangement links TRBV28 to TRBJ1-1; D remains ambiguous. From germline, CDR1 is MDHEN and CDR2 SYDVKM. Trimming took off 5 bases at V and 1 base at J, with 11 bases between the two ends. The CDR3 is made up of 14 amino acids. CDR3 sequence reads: CASSITEGNTEAFF. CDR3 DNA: TGTGCCAGCAGTATAACGGAGGGGAACACTGAAGCTTTCTTT.

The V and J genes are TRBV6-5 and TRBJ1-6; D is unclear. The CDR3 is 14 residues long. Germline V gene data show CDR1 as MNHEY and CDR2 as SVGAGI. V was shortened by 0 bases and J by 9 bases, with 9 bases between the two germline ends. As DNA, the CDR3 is TGTGCCAGCAGTTACTCGATACGGCTTTCACCCCTCCACTTT. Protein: CASSYSIRLSPLHF.

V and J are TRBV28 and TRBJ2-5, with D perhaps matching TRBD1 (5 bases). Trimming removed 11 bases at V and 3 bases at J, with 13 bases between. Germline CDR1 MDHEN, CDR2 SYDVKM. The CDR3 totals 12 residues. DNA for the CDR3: TGTGCCTCCCGAGCAGGGAAAGAGACCCAGTACTTC. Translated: CASRAGKETQYF.

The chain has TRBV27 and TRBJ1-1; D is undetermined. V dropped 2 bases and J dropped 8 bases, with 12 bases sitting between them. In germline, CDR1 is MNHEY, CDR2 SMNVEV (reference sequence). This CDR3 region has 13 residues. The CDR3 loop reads CASSLSPGAEAFF. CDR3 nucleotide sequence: TGTGCCAGCAGTTTAAGTCCGGGAGCCGAAGCTTTCTTT.

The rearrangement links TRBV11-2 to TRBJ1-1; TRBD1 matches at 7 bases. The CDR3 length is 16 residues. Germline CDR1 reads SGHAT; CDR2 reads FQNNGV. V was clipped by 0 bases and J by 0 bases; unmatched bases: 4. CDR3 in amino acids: CASSLDQDRMNTEAFF. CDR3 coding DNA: TGTGCCAGCAGCTTAGATCAGGACAGGATGAACACTGAAGCTTTCTTT.

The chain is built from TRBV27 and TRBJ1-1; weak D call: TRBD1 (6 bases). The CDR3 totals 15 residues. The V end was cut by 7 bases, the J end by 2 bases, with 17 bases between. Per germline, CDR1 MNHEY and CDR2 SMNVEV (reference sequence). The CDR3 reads CASKALTGPNTEAFF. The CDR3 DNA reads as TGTGCCAGCAAGGCTTTAACAGGGCCCAACACTGAAGCTTTCTTT.